The rows below give T cell receptor beta chains drawn from one sample of a study of technical replicates of blood from a handful of donors. Produced via immunoSEQ multiplex PCR; TCRdb's table is partial and in-frame only. The sample consists of about 75,000 clones, about 91% of them appearing once. The sample comprised T cells isolated from PBMCs. The receptors shown here come from a human donor in good health. CDR3s include the opening cysteine and the closing phenylalanine or tryptophan. Rows give clone size only sometimes, using once, few, many, or a class for an expanded clone.

CDR3aa: CASSLQGVRTSKKEETQYF
len: 19
abundance: NA
v_gene: TRBV28

CDR3aa: CSVELQWSSYEQYF
len: 14
abundance: NA
v_gene: TRBV29-1

CDR3aa: CASSVDIETYEQYF
len: 14
abundance: NA
v_gene: TRBV19

CDR3aa: CASSYPRLEGGYTF
len: 14
abundance: once
v_gene: TRBV6-6

CDR3aa: CSVGGTLLAEAYEQYF
len: 16
abundance: NA
v_gene: TRBV29-1

CDR3aa: CSVVGTSGISYNEQFF
len: 16
abundance: NA
v_gene: TRBV29-1

CDR3aa: CASSVAGGPAPYNEQFF
len: 17
abundance: NA
v_gene: TRBV9

CDR3aa: CAWSVLRTSRNIQYF
len: 15
abundance: NA
v_gene: TRBV30

CDR3aa: CASSPIRGRTNEKLFF
len: 16
abundance: NA
v_gene: TRBV28

CDR3aa: CASSLEGSSGGETYEQYF
len: 18
abundance: NA
v_gene: TRBV5-1

CDR3aa: CAWATSGTQETQYF
len: 14
abundance: NA
v_gene: TRBV30

CDR3aa: CASSPSYPGQGNGYTF
len: 16
abundance: NA
v_gene: TRBV27

CDR3aa: CASSMGRQGARWGETQYF
len: 18
abundance: NA
v_gene: TRBV19

CDR3aa: CSVDQGNSGNTIYF
len: 14
abundance: NA
v_gene: TRBV29-1

CDR3aa: CASSLVGTSGRPAYNEQFF
len: 19
abundance: NA
v_gene: TRBV7-2

CDR3aa: CASSLLYGSEEAFF
len: 14
abundance: NA
v_gene: TRBV28

CDR3aa: CASSSSTASGIQYF
len: 14
abundance: NA
v_gene: TRBV7-3

CDR3aa: CASSEGLRYSGANVLTF
len: 17
abundance: NA
v_gene: TRBV25-1

CDR3aa: CASSPAGALNTGELFF
len: 16
abundance: NA
v_gene: TRBV10-2

CDR3aa: CASSTGLAEETQYF
len: 14
abundance: NA
v_gene: TRBV5-1

CDR3aa: CASSLSPRGQKNNEQFF
len: 17
abundance: NA
v_gene: TRBV7-3

CDR3aa: CASSLAGIQGGYEQYF
len: 16
abundance: NA
v_gene: TRBV5-1

CDR3aa: CAILPGQGTNEQYF
len: 14
abundance: NA
v_gene: TRBV2

CDR3aa: CASSDRLAGRADTQYF
len: 16
abundance: NA
v_gene: TRBV14

CDR3aa: CASSFGATTKNIQYF
len: 15
abundance: NA
v_gene: TRBV19

CDR3aa: CASSLHRATEAFF
len: 13
abundance: NA
v_gene: TRBV13

CDR3aa: CAAMLTRVTSALTDTQYF
len: 18
abundance: NA
v_gene: TRBV10-3

CDR3aa: CASSLLAGNYEQYF
len: 14
abundance: NA
v_gene: TRBV7-2

CDR3aa: CASSPRTGLYEQYF
len: 14
abundance: NA
v_gene: TRBV19

CDR3aa: CASSLGLGEATDTQYF
len: 16
abundance: NA
v_gene: TRBV7-2

CDR3aa: CASTPSAGAFYEQYF
len: 15
abundance: NA
v_gene: TRBV7-9

CDR3aa: CASTETSGSHEQYF
len: 14
abundance: few
v_gene: TRBV7-8

CDR3aa: CASRPKALAGIVYNEQFF
len: 18
abundance: NA
v_gene: TRBV7-9

CDR3aa: CASSEEFEKLFF
len: 12
abundance: NA
v_gene: TRBV2

CDR3aa: CASSTDSYSNQPQHF
len: 15
abundance: NA
v_gene: TRBV28

CDR3aa: CASRSGTGALNTEAFF
len: 16
abundance: NA
v_gene: TRBV5-6

CDR3aa: CASSRQNMNTEAFF
len: 14
abundance: NA
v_gene: TRBV19

CDR3aa: CASSAPTSGLTDTQYF
len: 16
abundance: NA
v_gene: TRBV9

CDR3aa: CSADRGGEAFF
len: 11
abundance: NA
v_gene: TRBV20-1

CDR3aa: CASSLGASSEQYF
len: 13
abundance: NA
v_gene: TRBV5-6

CDR3aa: CSVLLATTYEQYF
len: 13
abundance: NA
v_gene: TRBV29-1

CDR3aa: CASSLVSGSDEQYF
len: 14
abundance: NA
v_gene: TRBV7-9

CDR3aa: CASIRTSGKSYNEQFF
len: 16
abundance: NA
v_gene: TRBV2

CDR3aa: CASSLGGQGSYEQYF
len: 15
abundance: once
v_gene: TRBV5-1

CDR3aa: CASGIAGGREQYF
len: 13
abundance: NA
v_gene: TRBV2

CDR3aa: CASGTDYEQYF
len: 11
abundance: NA
v_gene: TRBV7-9

CDR3aa: CASSHGGQDTEAFF
len: 14
abundance: NA
v_gene: TRBV4-3

CDR3aa: CASSWGHRTDTQYF
len: 14
abundance: NA
v_gene: TRBV11-3

CDR3aa: CASSVTGTPGGEQFF
len: 15
abundance: NA
v_gene: TRBV6-1

CDR3aa: CASSLRQGDTGELFF
len: 15
abundance: NA
v_gene: TRBV11-3

CDR3aa: CASSTNTEAFF
len: 11
abundance: NA
v_gene: TRBV5-6

CDR3aa: CASSFSGTSSYNEQFF
len: 16
abundance: once
v_gene: TRBV11-2

CDR3aa: CASSQTTGGIEAFF
len: 14
abundance: NA
v_gene: TRBV4-1

CDR3aa: CASSFVGRAQYF
len: 12
abundance: NA
v_gene: TRBV27